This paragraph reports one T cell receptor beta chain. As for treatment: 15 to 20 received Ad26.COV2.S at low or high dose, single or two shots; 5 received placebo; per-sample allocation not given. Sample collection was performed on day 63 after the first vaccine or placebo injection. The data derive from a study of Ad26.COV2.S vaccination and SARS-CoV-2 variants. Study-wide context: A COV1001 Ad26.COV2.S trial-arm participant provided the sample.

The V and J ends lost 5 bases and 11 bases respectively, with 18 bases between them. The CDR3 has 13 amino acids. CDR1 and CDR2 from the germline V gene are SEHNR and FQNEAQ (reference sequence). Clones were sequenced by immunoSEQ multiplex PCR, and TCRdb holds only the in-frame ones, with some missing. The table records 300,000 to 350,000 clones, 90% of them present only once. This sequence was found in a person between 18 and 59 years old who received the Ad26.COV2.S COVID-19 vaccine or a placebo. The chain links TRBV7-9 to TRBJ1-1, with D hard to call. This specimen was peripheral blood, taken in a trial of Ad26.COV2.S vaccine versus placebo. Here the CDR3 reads CASSLGQEGPAFF. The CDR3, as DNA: TGTGCCAGCAGCCTAGGGCAGGAAGGCCCGGCTTTCTTT.